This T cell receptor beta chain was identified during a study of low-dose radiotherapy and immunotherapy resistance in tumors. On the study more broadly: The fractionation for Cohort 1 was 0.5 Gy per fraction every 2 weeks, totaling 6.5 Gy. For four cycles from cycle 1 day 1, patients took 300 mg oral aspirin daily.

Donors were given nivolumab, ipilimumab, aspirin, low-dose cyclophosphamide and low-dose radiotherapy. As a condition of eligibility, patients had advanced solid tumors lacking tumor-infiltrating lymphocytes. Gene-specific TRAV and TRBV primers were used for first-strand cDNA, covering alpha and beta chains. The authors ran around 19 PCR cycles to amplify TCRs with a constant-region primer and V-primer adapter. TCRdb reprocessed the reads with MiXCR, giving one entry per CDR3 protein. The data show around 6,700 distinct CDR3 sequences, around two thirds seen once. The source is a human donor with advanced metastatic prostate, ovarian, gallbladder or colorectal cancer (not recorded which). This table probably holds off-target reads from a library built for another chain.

CDR3 protein: CATYGGATDTQYF. CDR3 DNA sequence: TGTGCCACCTACGGAGGGGCCACAGATACGCAGTATTTT. J is TRBJ2-3 and V is TRBV6-8; D may be TRBD2 (6 bases). CDR1 is MNHGY and CDR2 is SAAAGT in the germline V gene. This CDR3 region has 13 residues. Trimming shortened V by 10 bases and J by 2 bases, and 13 bases separated the two germline ends.